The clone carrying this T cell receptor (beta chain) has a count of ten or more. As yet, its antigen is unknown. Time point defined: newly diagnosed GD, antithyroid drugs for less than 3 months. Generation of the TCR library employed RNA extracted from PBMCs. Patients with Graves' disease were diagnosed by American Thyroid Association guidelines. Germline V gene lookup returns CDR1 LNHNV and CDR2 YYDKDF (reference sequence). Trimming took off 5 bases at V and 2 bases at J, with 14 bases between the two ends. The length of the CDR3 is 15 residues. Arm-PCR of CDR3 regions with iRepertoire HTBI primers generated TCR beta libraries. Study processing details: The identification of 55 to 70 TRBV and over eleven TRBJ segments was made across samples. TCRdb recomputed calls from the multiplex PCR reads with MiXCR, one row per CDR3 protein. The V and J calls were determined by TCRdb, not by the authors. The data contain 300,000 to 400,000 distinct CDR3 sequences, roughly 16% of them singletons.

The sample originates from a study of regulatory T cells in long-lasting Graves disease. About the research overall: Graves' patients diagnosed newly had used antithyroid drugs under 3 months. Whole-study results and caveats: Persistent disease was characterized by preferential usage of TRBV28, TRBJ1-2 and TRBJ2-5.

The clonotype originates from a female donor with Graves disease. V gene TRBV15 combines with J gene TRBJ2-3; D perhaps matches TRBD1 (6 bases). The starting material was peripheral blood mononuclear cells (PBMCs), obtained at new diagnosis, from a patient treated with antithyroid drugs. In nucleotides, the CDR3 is TGTGCCACCAGCCTAGGGACAACGCCCACAGATACGCAGTATTTT. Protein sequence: CATSLGTTPTDTQYF.